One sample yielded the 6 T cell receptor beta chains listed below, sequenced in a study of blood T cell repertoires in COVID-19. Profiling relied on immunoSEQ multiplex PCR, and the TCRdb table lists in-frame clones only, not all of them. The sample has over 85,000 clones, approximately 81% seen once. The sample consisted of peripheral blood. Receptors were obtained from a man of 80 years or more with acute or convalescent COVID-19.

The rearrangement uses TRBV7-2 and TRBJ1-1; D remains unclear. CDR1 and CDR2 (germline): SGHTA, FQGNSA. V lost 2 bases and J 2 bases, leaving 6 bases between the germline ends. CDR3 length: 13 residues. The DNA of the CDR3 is TGTGCCAGCAGCTTAAAACAAAACACTGAAGCTTTCTTT. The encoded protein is CASSLKQNTEAFF.

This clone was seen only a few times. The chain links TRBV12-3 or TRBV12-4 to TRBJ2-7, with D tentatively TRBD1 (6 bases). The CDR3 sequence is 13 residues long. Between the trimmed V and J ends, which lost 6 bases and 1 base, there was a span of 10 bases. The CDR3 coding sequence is TGTGCCAGCAGCCCGGGACAATCCTACGAGCAGTACTTC. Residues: CASSPGQSYEQYF.

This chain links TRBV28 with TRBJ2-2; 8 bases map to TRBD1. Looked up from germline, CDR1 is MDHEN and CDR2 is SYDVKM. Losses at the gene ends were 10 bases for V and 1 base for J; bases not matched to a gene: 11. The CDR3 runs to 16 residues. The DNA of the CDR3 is TGTGCCACGGACACATCTGGACAGGGGAACACCGGGGAGCTGTTTTTT. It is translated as CATDTSGQGNTGELFF.

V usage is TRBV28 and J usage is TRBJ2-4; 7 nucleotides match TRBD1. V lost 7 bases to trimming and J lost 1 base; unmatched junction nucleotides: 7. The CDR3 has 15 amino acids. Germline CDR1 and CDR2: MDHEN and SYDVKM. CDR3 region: CASTPRGPAKNIQYF. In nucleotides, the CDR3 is TGTGCCAGCACCCCAAGGGGGCCGGCCAAAAACATTCAGTACTTC.

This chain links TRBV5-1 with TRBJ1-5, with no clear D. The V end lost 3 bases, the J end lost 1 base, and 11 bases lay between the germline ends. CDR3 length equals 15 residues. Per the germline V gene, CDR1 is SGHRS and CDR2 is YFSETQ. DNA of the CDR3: TGCGCCAGCAGCTACAGCGGTGGGAGCAATCAGCCCCAGCATTTT. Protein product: CASSYSGGSNQPQHF.

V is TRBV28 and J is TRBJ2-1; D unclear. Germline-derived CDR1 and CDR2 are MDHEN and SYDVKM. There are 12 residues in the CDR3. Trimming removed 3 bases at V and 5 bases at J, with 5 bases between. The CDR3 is CASSFNNNEQFF. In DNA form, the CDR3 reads TGTGCCAGCAGTTTTAACAACAATGAGCAGTTCTTC.